The clone carrying this T cell receptor (beta chain) appeared many times. Antigen specificity is unknown. Germline assignment: CDR1 SGHRS and CDR2 YFSETQ. Trimming shortened V by 1 base and J by 0 bases, and 7 bases separated the two germline ends. This CDR3 comprises 14 residues. This specimen belongs to a study of T-cell reconstitution after alpha-beta-depleted transplantation in children. Whole-study findings and limits: It was surviving recipient T cells and thymic progenitors that gave some patients high TCRbeta diversity at day 60. By one year post-transplant, T-cell counts and diversity largely arose from T cells that were newly produced.

Using unique molecular identifiers, the investigators prepared the TCRbeta library. TCRdb re-called the PCR reads with MiXCR, one entry per CDR3 protein. The data hold roughly 200,000 distinct CDR3 sequences, with about 8.2% observed a single time. The chain links TRBV5-1 to TRBJ2-5; D unclear. The sample consisted of PBMCs, mostly from graft donor cells, taken 360 days after TCRalphabeta/CD19-depleted stem cell transplant. The receptor comes from a male patient under 10 years old who had a stem cell transplant for acute myeloid leukemia, so the T cells may come from the graft donor. DNA for the CDR3: TGCGCCAGCAGCTTGCCCAGAGACCAAGAGACCCAGTACTTC. It yields the protein CASSLPRDQETQYF.